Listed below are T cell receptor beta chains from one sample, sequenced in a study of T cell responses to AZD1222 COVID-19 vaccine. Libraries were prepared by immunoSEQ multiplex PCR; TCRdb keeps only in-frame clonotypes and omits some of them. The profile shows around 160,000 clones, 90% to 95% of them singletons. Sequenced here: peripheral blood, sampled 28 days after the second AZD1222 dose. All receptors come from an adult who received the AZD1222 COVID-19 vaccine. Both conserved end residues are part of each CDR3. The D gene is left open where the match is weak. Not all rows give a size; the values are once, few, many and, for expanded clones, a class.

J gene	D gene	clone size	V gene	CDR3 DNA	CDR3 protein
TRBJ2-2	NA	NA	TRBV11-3	TGTGCCAGCAGCTTAGTTCAGGGGGGTACCGGGGAGCTGTTTTTT	CASSLVQGGTGELFF
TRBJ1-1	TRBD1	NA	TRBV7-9	TGTGCCAGCAGCCCCGGGACAGGGGGCGCGTTTGAAGCTTTCTTT	CASSPGTGGAFEAFF
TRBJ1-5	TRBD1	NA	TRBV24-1	TGTGCCACCAGTGAGTCGGACAGGGGCGGTCAGCCCCAGCATTTT	CATSESDRGGQPQHF
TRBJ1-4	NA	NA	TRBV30	TGTGCCTGGAGTTCAGGGTTCAAACCTAATGAAAAACTGTTTTTT	CAWSSGFKPNEKLFF
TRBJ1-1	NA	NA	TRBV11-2	TGTGCCAGCACCGTAGACAGGCGAGGGGCGAACACTGAAGCTTTCTTT	CASTVDRRGANTEAFF
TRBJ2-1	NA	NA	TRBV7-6	TGTGCCAGCAGCCGGTTTGAGCAGTTCTTC	CASSRFEQFF
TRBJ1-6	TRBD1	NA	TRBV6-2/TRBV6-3	TGTGCCAGCAGTTCCCCCTCGGCAACAGGGGCCAATTCACCCCTCCACTTT	CASSSPSATGANSPLHF
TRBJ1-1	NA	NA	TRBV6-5	TGTGCCACGGCGGGGGGGAACACTGAAGCTTTCTTT	CATAGGNTEAFF
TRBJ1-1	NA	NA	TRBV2	TGTGCCAGCAGTGGGCAGCAGGGCACTGAAGCTTTCTTT	CASSGQQGTEAFF
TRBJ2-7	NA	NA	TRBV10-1	TGCGCCAGCCAACTGGGGAGGCGGGACCCCTACGAGCAGTACTTC	CASQLGRRDPYEQYF
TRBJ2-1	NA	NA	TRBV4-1	TGCGCCAGCAGCCCCGGGGAGGCCGGGAATGAGCAGTTCTTC	CASSPGEAGNEQFF
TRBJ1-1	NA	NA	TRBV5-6	TGTGCCAGCAGCTTTGAAAGGGAAGCTTTCTTT	CASSFEREAFF
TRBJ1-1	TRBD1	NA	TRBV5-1	TGCGCCAGCAGTCCCTCGACAGGGGATAAAGGCACTGAAGCTTTCTTT	CASSPSTGDKGTEAFF
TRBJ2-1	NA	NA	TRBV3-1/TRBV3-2	TGTGCCAGCAGCCTTACCTACAATGAGCAGTTCTTC	CASSLTYNEQFF
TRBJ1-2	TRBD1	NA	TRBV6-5	TGTGCCAGCAGTTACACGAGACAGGGGGCGGATGGCTACACCTTC	CASSYTRQGADGYTF
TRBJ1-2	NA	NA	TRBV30	TGTGCCTGGAGTGTACGGCAGCACTATGGCTACACCTTC	CAWSVRQHYGYTF
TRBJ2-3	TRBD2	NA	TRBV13	TGTGCCAGCAGCCAGGGACTAGCGGAAGTAGGTACGCAGTATTTT	CASSQGLAEVGTQYF
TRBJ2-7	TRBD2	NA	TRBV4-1	TGCGCCAGCAGCCTTCAGACTAGCGGGAGTAGTTACGAGCAGTACTTC	CASSLQTSGSSYEQYF
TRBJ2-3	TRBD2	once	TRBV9	TGTGCCAGCAGCAATAGCGGGGGTTTCGCAGATACGCAGTATTTT	CASSNSGGFADTQYF
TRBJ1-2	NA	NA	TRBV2	TGTGCCAGCAGTGAATGGGTTAACTATGGCTACACCTTC	CASSEWVNYGYTF
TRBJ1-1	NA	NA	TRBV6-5	TGTGCCAGCAGTTACAACTTGGGGACTGAAGCTTTCTTT	CASSYNLGTEAFF
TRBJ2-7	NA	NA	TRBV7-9	TGTGCCAGCAGCTTAGCCACGGGTAGGCCGCCCTACGAGCAGTACTTC	CASSLATGRPPYEQYF
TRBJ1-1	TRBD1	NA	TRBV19	TGTGCCAGTATAAGACAGGGAGGAGGGAACACTGAAGCTTTCTTT	CASIRQGGGNTEAFF
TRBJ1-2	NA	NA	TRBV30	TGTGCCTGGAGTGGCCTGACAGGCCCCGCTAACTATGGCTACACCTTC	CAWSGLTGPANYGYTF
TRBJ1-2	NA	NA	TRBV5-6	TGTGCCAGCAGCCCCTGGTCGCACAGGGTTTCTAACTATGGCTACACCTTC	CASSPWSHRVSNYGYTF
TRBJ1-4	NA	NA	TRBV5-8	TGTGCCAGCAGCCCCACCCGGGACTCTAATGAAAAACTGTTTTTT	CASSPTRDSNEKLFF
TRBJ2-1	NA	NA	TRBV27	TGTGCCAGCAGTTTGGCAGTTTTCAATGAGCAGTTCTTC	CASSLAVFNEQFF
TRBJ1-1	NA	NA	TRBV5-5	TGTGCCAGCAGCTTGGATATAGGGGAGTACACTGAAGCTTTCTTT	CASSLDIGEYTEAFF
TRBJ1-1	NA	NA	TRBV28	TGTGCCAGCACCCCTCGTAGGGGTGAAGCTTTCTTT	CASTPRRGEAFF
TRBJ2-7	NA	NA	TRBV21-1	TGTGCCAGCAGCGCACGAGGGACAGACTACGAGCAGTACTTC	CASSARGTDYEQYF
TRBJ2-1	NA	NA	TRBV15	TGTGCCACCAGCAGAGGAGGAGGTCCATCCTACAATGAGCAGTTCTTC	CATSRGGGPSYNEQFF
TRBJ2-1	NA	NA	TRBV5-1	TGCGCCAGCAGCAGGGGACAAAACTACAATGAGCAGTTCTTC	CASSRGQNYNEQFF
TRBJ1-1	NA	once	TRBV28	TGTGCCAGCAGTATTCCGGGACCTTCCTCTTGGGTGAACACTGAAGCTTTCTTT	CASSIPGPSSWVNTEAFF
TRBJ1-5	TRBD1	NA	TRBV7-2	TGTGCCAGCAACAGCCAGGGGGGTGGTCAGCCCCAGCATTTT	CASNSQGGGQPQHF
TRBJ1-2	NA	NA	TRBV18	TGTGCCAGCTCATTAACGAAACAGGACGGCTACACCTTC	CASSLTKQDGYTF
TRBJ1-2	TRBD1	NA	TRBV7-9	TGTGCCAGCAGCTTAGCGCAGGGGCAGGGGGCGCTTGGCTACACCTTC	CASSLAQGQGALGYTF
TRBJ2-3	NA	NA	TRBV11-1	TGTGCCAGCAGCTTCGACTACACAGATACGCAGTATTTT	CASSFDYTDTQYF
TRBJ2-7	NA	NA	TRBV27	TGTGCCAGCAGTTTTTCCGGGGGACACGAGCAGTACTTC	CASSFSGGHEQYF
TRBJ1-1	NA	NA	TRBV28	TGTGCCAGCGGCGACCAAGGCACTGAAGCTTTCTTT	CASGDQGTEAFF
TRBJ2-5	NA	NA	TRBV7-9	TGTGCCAGCAGCTTTGCAGGGTACCAAGAGACCCAGTACTTC	CASSFAGYQETQYF
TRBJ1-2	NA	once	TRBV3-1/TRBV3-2	TGTGCCAGCAGCTTCGACCTGGGGGGCTACACCTTC	CASSFDLGGYTF
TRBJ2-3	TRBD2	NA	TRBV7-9	TGTGCCAGCAGCTTAGATAGGGTAGCGGGAGGGCCCACAGATACGCAGTATTTT	CASSLDRVAGGPTDTQYF
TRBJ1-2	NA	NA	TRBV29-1	TGCAGCGTAGTCGACGCCAGTGGCTACACCTTC	CSVVDASGYTF
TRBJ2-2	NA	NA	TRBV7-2	TGTGCCAGCAGGCCACCCGGGACTTCCTATACCGGGGAGCTGTTTTTT	CASRPPGTSYTGELFF
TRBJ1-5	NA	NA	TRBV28	TGTGCCATAAGCGCACTTTTGGGGCTCAGCAATCAGCCCCAGCATTTT	CAISALLGLSNQPQHF
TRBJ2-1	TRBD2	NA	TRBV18	TGTGCCAGCACCAGACTAGCTCGGGATGAGCAGTTCTTC	CASTRLARDEQFF
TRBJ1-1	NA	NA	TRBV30	TGTGCCTGGAGTGTATTGGCAGGTCGAGGGGACACTGAAGCTTTCTTT	CAWSVLAGRGDTEAFF
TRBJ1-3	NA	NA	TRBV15	TGTGCCACCACCATCGACCGGGAACTTGGAAACACCATATATTTT	CATTIDRELGNTIYF
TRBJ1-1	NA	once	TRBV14	TGTGCCAGCAGCCGCTCTGGATGGTACGGGAGCACTGAAGCTTTCTTT	CASSRSGWYGSTEAFF
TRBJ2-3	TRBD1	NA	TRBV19	TGTGCCAGTAGTACCTGGACAGGAAAGGGAGCAGATACGCAGTATTTT	CASSTWTGKGADTQYF
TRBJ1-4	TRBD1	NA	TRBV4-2	TGTGCCAGCAGCCAAGCCCTCGGGACAGGGTATACTAATGAAAAACTGTTTTTT	CASSQALGTGYTNEKLFF
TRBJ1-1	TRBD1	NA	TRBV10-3	TGTGCCATCAGTGCCGGACAGGGGAACACTGAAGCTTTCTTT	CAISAGQGNTEAFF
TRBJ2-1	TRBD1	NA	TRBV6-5	TGTGCCAGCAGGGCGGGACAGGGGGTCTATGAGCAGTTCTTC	CASRAGQGVYEQFF
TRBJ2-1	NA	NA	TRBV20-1	TGCAGTGCTAGTGAAGGTCTAGCCAGACTCAATGAGCAGTTCTTC	CSASEGLARLNEQFF
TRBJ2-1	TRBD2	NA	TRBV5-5	TGTGCCAGCAGTCAGACTAGCGGGACCTACAATGAGCAGTTCTTC	CASSQTSGTYNEQFF
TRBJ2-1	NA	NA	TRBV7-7	TGTGCCAGCAGCCCCAGGACCGGCTCCTACAATGAGCAGTTCTTC	CASSPRTGSYNEQFF
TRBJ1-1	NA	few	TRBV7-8	TGTGCCAGCAGCTTCTTAAGGGGGGGTCGCACTGAAGCTTTCTTT	CASSFLRGGRTEAFF
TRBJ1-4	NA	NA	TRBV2	TGTGCCAGCAGTGGGGGACGGGGATTTAATGAAAAACTGTTTTTT	CASSGGRGFNEKLFF
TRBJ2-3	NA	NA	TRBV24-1	TGTGCCACCAGTGATCCGGGACAAGCCACAGATACGCAGTATTTT	CATSDPGQATDTQYF